Each of the 23 T cell receptor beta chains below was sequenced from the same sample in a study of a mutant IDH1 vaccine in newly diagnosed glioma. Some clones are missing from TCRdb's copy, which holds only in-frame ones; the method was immunoSEQ multiplex PCR. The repertoire holds roughly 34,000 clones, about 80% seen once, with 25% to 35% in the top ten. Time point in this sample: week 47, end of study. A 20-mer mutant IDH1 peptide at 300 ug was injected subcutaneously with topical imiquimod. No antigen is known for these receptors. The starting material was PBMCs, obtained from a glioma patient whose treatment included an IDH1 peptide vaccine. Receptors were obtained from a young man with glioma.

V is TRBV19 and J is TRBJ2-7; D possibly uses TRBD1 or TRBD2 (5 bases each). Deletions cut 10 bases from V and 4 bases from J, with 17 bases between. Germline CDR1 LNHDA, CDR2 SQIVND (reference sequence). The CDR3 is 13 amino acids. The chain's CDR3 is CATGGLGSYEQYF. The CDR3 DNA is TGTGCCACTGGGGGTCTGGGGAGTTACGAGCAGTACTTC.

This clone turned up a few times. This rearrangement joins TRBV4-3 to TRBJ2-2; maybe TRBD1 (6 bases). Trimming pared 3 bases from V and 1 base from J, leaving 15 bases between. Germline V gene lookup returns CDR1 LGHNA and CDR2 YSLEER. The CDR3 covers 17 residues. This CDR3 reads CASSQYGAQGNTGELFF. The CDR3 DNA reads TGCGCCAGCAGCCAGTATGGTGCACAGGGGAACACCGGGGAGCTGTTTTTT.

This chain connects TRBV10-3 to TRBJ2-5; possibly TRBD2 for D (6 bases). The CDR3 extends over 14 amino acids. Germline CDR1 reads ENHRY; CDR2 reads SYGVKD. Between the trimmed V and J ends, which lost 0 bases and 1 base, there was a span of 6 bases. The CDR3 bases are TGTGCCATCAGTGAGTCGGGACTCCAAGAGACCCAGTACTTC. Translating gives CAISESGLQETQYF.

The rearrangement uses TRBV27 and TRBJ2-7; 7 positions match TRBD2. Germline loops: CDR1 MNHEY, CDR2 SMNVEV (reference sequence). This CDR3 has 13 amino acids. With 5 bases clipped from V and 2 bases from J, the junction kept 3 bases outside the gene matches. The CDR3 DNA sequence: TGTGCCAGCAGTCCCGGACTAGCCTACGAGCAGTACTTC. The encoded protein is CASSPGLAYEQYF.

The V and J genes are TRBV15 and TRBJ2-4, with D hard to call. Germline V CDR1 and CDR2: LNHNV, YYDKDF (reference sequence). The CDR3 is 15 amino acids. V gave up 5 bases and J gave up 0 bases, with 11 bases separating them. Here the CDR3 DNA reads TGTGCCACCAGCCCCAGGATAATAGCCAAAAACATTCAGTACTTC. Amino acids: CATSPRIIAKNIQYF.

This rearrangement joins TRBV27 to TRBJ1-5, with a tentative D call TRBD1 (5 bases). Trimming took off 6 bases at V and 8 bases at J, with 17 bases between the two ends. Per germline, CDR1 MNHEY and CDR2 SMNVEV (reference sequence). This CDR3 has 14 amino acids. This chain's CDR3 is CASRPGPNAEPQHF. The CDR3 bases are TGTGCCAGCAGGCCGGGACCCAACGCGGAGCCCCAGCATTTT.

The V gene is TRBV7-8, the J gene TRBJ1-5, with D possibly matching TRBD1 (6 bases). V lost 1 base to trimming and J lost 3 bases, with 16 bases between them. The CDR3 runs to 17 residues. CDR1 is SGHVS and CDR2 is FQNEAQ in the germline V gene. The CDR3 protein is CASSLGGPASHNQPQHF. The DNA of the CDR3 is TGTGCCAGCAGCTTAGGGGGGCCGGCCTCACACAATCAGCCCCAGCATTTT. Together with reference TRBV7-8 and TRBJ1-5, the CDR3 gives the full variable domain: GAGVSQSPRYKVAKRGQDVALRCDPISGHVSLFWYQQALGQGPEFLTYFQNEAQLDKSGLPSDRFFAERPEGSVSTLKIQRTQQEDSAVYLCASSLGGPASHNQPQHFGDGTRLSIL.

The chain links TRBV19 to TRBJ2-7, with a tentative D call TRBD1 (6 bases). Trimming pared 1 base from V and 7 bases from J, leaving 14 bases between. The CDR3 runs to 14 residues. CDR1 LNHDA and CDR2 SQIVND come from the germline V gene (reference sequence). The CDR3 spells CASSIVTGQAEQYF. In DNA form, the CDR3 reads TGTGCCAGTAGTATAGTGACAGGCCAGGCGGAGCAGTACTTC.

This chain uses TRBV2 with TRBJ1-5; D unclear. This CDR3 contains 15 residues. Trimming left V 5 bases short and J 2 bases short, with 13 bases between. CDR1 and CDR2 from the germline V gene are SNHLY and FYNNEI. The CDR3 sequence: CASSPSTRGNQPQHF. CDR3 DNA sequence: TGTGCCAGCAGTCCTAGCACCCGCGGCAATCAGCCCCAGCATTTT.

The J gene is TRBJ2-7, the V gene TRBV5-5; 8 bases match TRBD2. Trimming at V came to 5 bases and at J to 0 bases, leaving 4 bases not matched to a gene. CDR1 and CDR2 from the germline V gene are SGHKS and YYEKEE (reference sequence). CDR3 length: 14 residues. The CDR3 DNA is TGTGCCAGCAGACGGGGGGGGACCTCCTACGAGCAGTACTTC. It is translated as CASRRGGTSYEQYF. The full variable domain, in which reference TRBV5-5 and TRBJ2-7 provide the parts outside the CDR3, is DAGVTQSPTHLIKTRGQQVTLRCSPISGHKSVSWYQQVLGQGPQFIFQYYEKEERGRGNFPDRFSARQFPNYSSELNVNALLLGDSALYLCASRRGGTSYEQYFGPGTRLTVT.

This clone was seen only a few times. This chain connects TRBV5-1 to TRBJ1-4; 9 nucleotides line up with TRBD1. Germline-derived CDR1 and CDR2 are SGHRS and YFSETQ. V gave up 2 bases and J gave up 5 bases; unmatched junction bases: 4. The CDR3 has 15 residues. CDR3 region: CASSFIGTGNEKLFF. In DNA form, the CDR3 reads TGCGCCAGCAGCTTCATCGGGACAGGGAATGAAAAACTGTTTTTT.

V is TRBV5-1 and J is TRBJ2-1, with a tentative D call TRBD2 (7 bases). Germline CDR1 and CDR2: SGHRS and YFSETQ. The CDR3 sequence is 14 residues long. V was shortened by 5 bases and J by 3 bases, with 12 bases between the two germline ends. CDR3 protein: CASREGGGYNEQFF. The CDR3 DNA sequence: TGCGCCAGCAGGGAGGGGGGGGGCTACAATGAGCAGTTCTTC.

The rearrangement uses TRBV4-3 and TRBJ1-4, with 9 nucleotides matching TRBD1. The CDR3 consists of 13 residues. Germline CDR1 and CDR2: LGHNA and YSLEER. Trimming removed 4 bases from V and 15 bases from J; junction bases left unmatched: 9. The CDR3 region is CASSRIGGQGMFF. The CDR3 nucleotides are TGCGCCAGCAGCCGGATTGGGGGACAGGGAATGTTTTTT.

The chain joins TRBV4-1 to TRBJ2-1; TRBD2 matches at 11 bases. The CDR3 has 20 residues. Germline CDR1 MGHRA, CDR2 YSYEKL. V lost 1 base to trimming and J lost 3 bases; unmatched junction nucleotides: 14. The CDR3 spells CASSQVVAGGALGFYNEQFF. The CDR3, as DNA: TGCGCCAGCAGCCAAGTAGTAGCGGGGGGGGCCCTTGGGTTCTACAATGAGCAGTTCTTC.

The chain employs TRBV7-7 and TRBJ2-2, with TRBD1 as a possible D gene (6 bases). Trimming stripped 5 bases from V and 6 bases from J, with 13 bases between. The CDR3 runs 14 residues. Germline CDR1 reads SSHAT; CDR2 reads FNYEAQ (reference sequence). This chain's CDR3 is CASSPTDSPGELFF. The CDR3, as DNA: TGTGCCAGCAGCCCGACGGACAGTCCCGGGGAGCTGTTTTTT.

This chain uses TRBV7-3 with TRBJ2-6, with 9 bases aligning to TRBD1. The length of the CDR3 is 14 residues. Germline-derived CDR1 and CDR2 are SGHTA and FQGTGA. V trimming: 5 bases; J trimming: 9 bases; junction bases outside the gene matches: 5. The CDR3: CASSLGTGINVLTF. The DNA of the CDR3 is TGTGCCAGCAGCCTCGGGACAGGGATCAACGTCCTGACTTTC.

This clone has only a few counts. The CDR3 spells CASTMNRVGYQPQHF. CDR3 sequence (DNA): TGTGCCAGTACCATGAACAGGGTAGGGTATCAGCCCCAGCATTTT. This rearrangement joins TRBV19 to TRBJ1-5; D might be TRBD1 (6 bases). V lost 7 bases to trimming and J lost 5 bases, with 18 bases between them. Per germline, CDR1 LNHDA and CDR2 SQIVND (reference sequence). This CDR3 region has 15 residues.

The rearrangement uses TRBV7-9 and TRBJ1-6; the D gene is possibly TRBD1 (6 bases). Germline V gene lookup returns CDR1 SEHNR and CDR2 FQNEAQ (reference sequence). The CDR3 sequence is 13 residues long. Trimming took 8 bases from V and 4 from J, leaving 9 bases between them. As DNA, the CDR3 is TGTGCCAGCTTAAGGGGGTATAATTCACCCCTCCACTTT. Its protein product is CASLRGYNSPLHF. The full variable domain, in which reference TRBV7-9 and TRBJ1-6 provide the parts outside the CDR3, is DTGVSQNPRHKITKRGQNVTFRCDPISEHNRLYWYRQTLGQGPEFLTYFQNEAQLEKSRLLSDRFSAERPKGSFSTLEIQRTEQGDSAMYLCASLRGYNSPLHFGNGTRLTVT.

The chain recombines TRBV19 with TRBJ2-7; tentatively, D is TRBD1 (5 bases). This CDR3 has 14 residues. Germline loops: CDR1 LNHDA, CDR2 SQIVND (reference sequence). Deletions cut 4 bases from V and 4 bases from J, with 14 bases between. In DNA, the CDR3 is TGTGCCAGTAGTAAGGACAAGGGGAAATACGAGCAGTACTTC. Protein sequence: CASSKDKGKYEQYF.

The chain carries TRBV18 and TRBJ2-7, with 7 bases lining up with TRBD1. CDR3 length equals 14 residues. Germline V CDR1 and CDR2: KGHSH, LQKENI. The V gene end was trimmed by 3 bases and the J gene end by 3 bases; junction bases not matched to a gene: 5. In DNA, the CDR3 is TGTGCCAGCTCACCTGCAGACAGGGTCTACGAGCAGTACTTC. Residues: CASSPADRVYEQYF.

Only one count was recorded for this clone. This chain connects TRBV14 to TRBJ2-3; 11 nucleotides line up with TRBD2. Germline V gene data show CDR1 as SGHDN and CDR2 as FVKESK. The CDR3 length is 16 residues. J gave up 0 bases and V 3 bases, and 2 bases lay outside the gene matches. In nucleotides, the CDR3 is TGTGCCAGCAGCCAGACTAGCGGGGCCAGCACAGATACGCAGTATTTT. Encoded protein: CASSQTSGASTDTQYF.

The J gene is TRBJ2-7, the V gene TRBV6-1; 8 bases are a match to TRBD2. This CDR3 is 14 amino acids long. The trim removed 6 bases at V and 4 bases at J, leaving 8 bases unmatched. Germline loops: CDR1 MNHNS, CDR2 SASEGT. Here the CDR3 reads CASSGGGRGYEQYF. The DNA for the CDR3 is TGTGCCAGCAGCGGGGGGGGGCGAGGGTACGAGCAGTACTTC.

The genes are TRBV14 and TRBJ1-1, with a possible D match to TRBD1 (5 bases). V lost 0 bases and J 1 base, leaving 15 bases between the germline ends. The CDR3 covers 17 residues. Germline V gene lookup returns CDR1 SGHDN and CDR2 FVKESK. The CDR3 nucleotides are TGTGCCAGCAGCCAAGATCTTTGGGGGGGAAGGAACACTGAAGCTTTCTTT. This codes for CASSQDLWGGRNTEAFF.